This TCR beta chain came from a study of T cell responses to AZD1222 COVID-19 vaccine. Concerning this clone: Its antigen is undetermined.

TCRdb's table, derived via immunoSEQ multiplex PCR, lists solely in-frame clones and lacks some. Here the sample spans 85,000 to 95,000 clones, 85% to 90% being singletons. Germline V gene lookup returns CDR1 SNHLY and CDR2 FYNNEI. The ends were cut back, 5 bases at V and 1 base at J, with 12 bases in the middle. CDR3 length: 15 amino acids. Points from the study as a whole: Spike-specific TCR breadth and depth were elevated following two AZD1222 doses.

Sequenced material: peripheral blood, taken on day 0 of AZD1222 vaccination. The chain has TRBV2 and TRBJ1-3; tentatively, D is TRBD1 (5 bases). This TCR derives from an adult in good health. Here the CDR3 DNA reads TGTGCCAGCAGTCGGGGTAGGGGATCTGGAAACACCATATATTTT. Protein product: CASSRGRGSGNTIYF.